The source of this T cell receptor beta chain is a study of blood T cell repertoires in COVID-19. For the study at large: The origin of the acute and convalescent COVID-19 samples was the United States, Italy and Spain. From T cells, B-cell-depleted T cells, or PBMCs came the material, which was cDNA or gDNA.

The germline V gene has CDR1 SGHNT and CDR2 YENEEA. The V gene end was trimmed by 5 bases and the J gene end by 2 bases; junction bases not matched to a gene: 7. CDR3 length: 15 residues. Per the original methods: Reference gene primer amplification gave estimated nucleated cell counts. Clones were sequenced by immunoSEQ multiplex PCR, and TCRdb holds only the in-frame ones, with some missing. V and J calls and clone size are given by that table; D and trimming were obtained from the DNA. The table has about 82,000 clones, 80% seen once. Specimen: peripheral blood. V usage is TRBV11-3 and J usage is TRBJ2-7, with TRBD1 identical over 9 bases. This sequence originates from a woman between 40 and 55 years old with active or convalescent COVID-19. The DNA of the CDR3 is TGTGCCAGCAGCCCAACCGGACAGGGGACCTACGAGCAGTACTTC. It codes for CASSPTGQGTYEQYF.